This T cell receptor beta chain stems from a study of CD8+CD57+ T cells in acquired aplastic anemia. As for the study in general: Recorded DNA amounts for sorted CD4+ and CD8+ cells had an average of approximately 3 ug.

Profiling of TCR beta VDJ combinations and CDR3 sequences used genomic DNA as template. TCRdb re-called the reads through MiXCR, storing one row per CDR3 protein. The repertoire consists of about 160,000 distinct CDR3 sequences, with approximately 51% occurring once and the leading ten covering roughly 3.2%. Overall study results and limits: A set of approximately 30 CD8+ CDR3 sequences was shared between patients and controls, and these sequences appeared highly expressed in patients.

All patients picked for sequencing had shown, by flow cytometry, an expansion of CD8+CD57+ cells. Germline trimming cut 5 bases from V and 10 bases from J; bases unmatched to any gene: 12. The CDR3 is made up of 17 amino acids. This clonotype was observed many times. The antigen remains undetermined. Sequencing was carried out using sorted CD4+, CD8+, or CD8+CD57+ T cells (not recorded which) from PBMCs. This receptor was taken from a human donor with aplastic anemia. The chain recombines TRBV12-3 or TRBV12-4 with TRBJ1-6; 12 positions match TRBD1. As DNA, the CDR3 is TGTGCCAGCAGTCCGATCCGGGACAGGGGGCGCGGGTCACCCCTCCACTTT. Its translation is CASSPIRDRGRGSPLHF.